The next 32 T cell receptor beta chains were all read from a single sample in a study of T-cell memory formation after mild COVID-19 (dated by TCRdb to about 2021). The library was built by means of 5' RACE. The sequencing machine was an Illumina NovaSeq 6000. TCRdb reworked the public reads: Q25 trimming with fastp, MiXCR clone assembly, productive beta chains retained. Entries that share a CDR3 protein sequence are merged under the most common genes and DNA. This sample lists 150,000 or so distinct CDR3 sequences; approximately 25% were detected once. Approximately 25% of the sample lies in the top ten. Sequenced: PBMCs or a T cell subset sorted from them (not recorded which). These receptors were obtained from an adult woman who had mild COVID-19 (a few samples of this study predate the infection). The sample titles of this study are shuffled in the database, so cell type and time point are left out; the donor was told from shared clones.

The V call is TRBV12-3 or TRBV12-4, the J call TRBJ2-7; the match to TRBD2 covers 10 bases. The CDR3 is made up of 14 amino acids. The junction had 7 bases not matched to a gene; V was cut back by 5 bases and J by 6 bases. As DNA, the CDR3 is TGTGCCAGCAGTAGAATAGCGGGAGGATTCGAGCAGTACTTC. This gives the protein CASSRIAGGFEQYF.

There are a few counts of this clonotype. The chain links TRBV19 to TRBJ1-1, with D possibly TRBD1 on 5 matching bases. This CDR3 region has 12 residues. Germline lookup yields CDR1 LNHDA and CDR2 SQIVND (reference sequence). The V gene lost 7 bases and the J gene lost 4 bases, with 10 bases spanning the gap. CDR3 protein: CASNVGGTEAFF. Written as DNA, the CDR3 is TGTGCCAGTAATGTTGGGGGCACTGAAGCTTTCTTT. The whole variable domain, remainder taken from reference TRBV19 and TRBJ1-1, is DGGITQSPKYLFRKEGQNVTLSCEQNLNHDAMYWYRQDPGQGLRLIYYSQIVNDFQKGDIAEGYSVSREKKESFPLTVTSAQKNPTAFYLCASNVGGTEAFFGQGTRLTVV.

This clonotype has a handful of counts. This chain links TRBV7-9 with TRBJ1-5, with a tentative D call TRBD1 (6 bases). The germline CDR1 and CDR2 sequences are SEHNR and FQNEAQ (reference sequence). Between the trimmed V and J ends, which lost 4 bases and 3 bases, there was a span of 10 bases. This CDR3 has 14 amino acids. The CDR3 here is CASSSTGTNQPQHF. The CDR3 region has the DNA TGTGCCAGCAGCTCCACAGGGACCAATCAGCCCCAGCATTTT. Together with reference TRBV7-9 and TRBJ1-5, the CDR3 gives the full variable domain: DTGVSQNPRHKITKRGQNVTFRCDPISEHNRLYWYRQTLGQGPEFLTYFQNEAQLEKSRLLSDRFSAERPKGSFSTLEIQRTEQGDSAMYLCASSSTGTNQPQHFGDGTRLSIL.

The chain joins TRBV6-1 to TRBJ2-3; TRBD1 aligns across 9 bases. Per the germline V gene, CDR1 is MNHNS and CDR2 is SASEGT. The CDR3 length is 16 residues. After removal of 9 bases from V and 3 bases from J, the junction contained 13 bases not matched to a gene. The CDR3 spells CARPGMLQGATDTQYF. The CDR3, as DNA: TGTGCCAGACCCGGGATGCTACAGGGGGCTACAGATACGCAGTATTTT.

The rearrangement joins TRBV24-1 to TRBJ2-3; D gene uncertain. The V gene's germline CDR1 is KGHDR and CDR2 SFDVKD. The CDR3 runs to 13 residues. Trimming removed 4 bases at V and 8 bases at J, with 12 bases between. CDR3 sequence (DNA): TGTGCCACCAGTGACCACGAGCCGTTTACGCAGTATTTT. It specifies CATSDHEPFTQYF.

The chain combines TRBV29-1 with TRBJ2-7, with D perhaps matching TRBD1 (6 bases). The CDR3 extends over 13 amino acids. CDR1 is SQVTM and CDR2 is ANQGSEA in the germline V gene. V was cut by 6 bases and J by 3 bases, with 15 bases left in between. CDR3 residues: CSVLGDTSYEQYF. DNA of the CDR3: TGCAGCGTCCTTGGGGACACGAGCTACGAGCAGTACTTC.

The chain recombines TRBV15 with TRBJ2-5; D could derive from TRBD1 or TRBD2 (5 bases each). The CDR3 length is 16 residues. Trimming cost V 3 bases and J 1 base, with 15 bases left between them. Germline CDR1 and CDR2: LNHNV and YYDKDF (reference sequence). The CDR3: CATSSKRGRPQETQYF. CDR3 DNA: TGTGCCACCAGCAGTAAAAGGGGACGGCCCCAAGAGACCCAGTACTTC.

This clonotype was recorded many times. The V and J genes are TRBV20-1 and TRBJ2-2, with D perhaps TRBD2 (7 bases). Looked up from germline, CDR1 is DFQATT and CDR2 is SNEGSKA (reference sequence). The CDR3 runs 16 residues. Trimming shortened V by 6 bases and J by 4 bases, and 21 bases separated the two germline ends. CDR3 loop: CSAKEEAGAITGELFF. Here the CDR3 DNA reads TGCAGTGCGAAGGAGGAGGCGGGGGCTATCACCGGGGAGCTGTTTTTT.

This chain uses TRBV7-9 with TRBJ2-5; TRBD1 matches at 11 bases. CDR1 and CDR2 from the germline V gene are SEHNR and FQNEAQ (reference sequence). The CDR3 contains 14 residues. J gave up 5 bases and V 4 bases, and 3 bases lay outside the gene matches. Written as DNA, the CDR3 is TGTGCCAGCAGCTCGCGGGACAGGGGGGAGACCCAGTACTTC. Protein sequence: CASSSRDRGETQYF.

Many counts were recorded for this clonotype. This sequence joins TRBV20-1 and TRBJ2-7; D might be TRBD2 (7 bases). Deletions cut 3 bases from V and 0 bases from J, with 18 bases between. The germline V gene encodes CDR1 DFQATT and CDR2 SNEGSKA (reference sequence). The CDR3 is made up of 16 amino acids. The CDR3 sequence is CSARPPGAGDSYEQYF. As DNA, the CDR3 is TGCAGTGCTAGGCCCCCAGGGGCGGGGGACTCCTACGAGCAGTACTTC.

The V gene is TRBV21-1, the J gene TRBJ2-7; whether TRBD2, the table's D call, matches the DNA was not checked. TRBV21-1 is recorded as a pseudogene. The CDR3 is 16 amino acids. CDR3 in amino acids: CASSGGLADGSYEQYF. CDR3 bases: TGTGCCAGCAGCGGCGGACTAGCGGACGGATCTTACGAGCAGTACTTC.

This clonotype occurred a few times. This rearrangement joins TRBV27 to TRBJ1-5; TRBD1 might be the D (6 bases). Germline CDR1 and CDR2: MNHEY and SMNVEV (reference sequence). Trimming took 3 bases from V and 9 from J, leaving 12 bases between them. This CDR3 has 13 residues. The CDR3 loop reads CASSFGGPRPQHF. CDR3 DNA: TGTGCCAGCAGTTTTGGGGGGCCGAGGCCCCAGCATTTT.

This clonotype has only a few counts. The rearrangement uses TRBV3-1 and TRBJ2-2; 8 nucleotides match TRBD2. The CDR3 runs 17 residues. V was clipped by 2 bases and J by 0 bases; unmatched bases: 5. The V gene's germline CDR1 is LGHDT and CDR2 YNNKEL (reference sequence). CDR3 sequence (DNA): TGTGCCAGCAGCCAAATCATAGCGGGGACGAACACCGGGGAGCTGTTTTTT. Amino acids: CASSQIIAGTNTGELFF.

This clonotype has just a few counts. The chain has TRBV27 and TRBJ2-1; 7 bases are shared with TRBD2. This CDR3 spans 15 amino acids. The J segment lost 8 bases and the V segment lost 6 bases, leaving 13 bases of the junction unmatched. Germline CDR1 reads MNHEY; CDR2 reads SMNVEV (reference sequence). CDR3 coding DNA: TGTGCCAGCAGCACGACTAGCTTTAGTATGTATGAGCAGTTCTTC. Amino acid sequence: CASSTTSFSMYEQFF.

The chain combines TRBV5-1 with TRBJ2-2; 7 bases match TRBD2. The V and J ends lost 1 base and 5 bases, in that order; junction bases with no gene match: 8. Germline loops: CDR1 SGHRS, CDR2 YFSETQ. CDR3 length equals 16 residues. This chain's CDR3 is CASSLPGGTSTGELFF. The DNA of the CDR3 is TGCGCCAGCAGCTTGCCGGGAGGCACTTCGACCGGGGAGCTGTTTTTT.

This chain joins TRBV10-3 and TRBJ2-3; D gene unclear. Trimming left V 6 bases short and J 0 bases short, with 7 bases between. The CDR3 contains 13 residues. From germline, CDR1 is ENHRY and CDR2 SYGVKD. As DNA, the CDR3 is TGTGCCATCAGAGGAACTAGCACAGATACGCAGTATTTT. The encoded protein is CAIRGTSTDTQYF.

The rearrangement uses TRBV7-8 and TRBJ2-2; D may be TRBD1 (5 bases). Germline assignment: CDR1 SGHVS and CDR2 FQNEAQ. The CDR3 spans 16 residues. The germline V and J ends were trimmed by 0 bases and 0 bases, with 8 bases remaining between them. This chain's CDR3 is CASSLAVRANTGELFF. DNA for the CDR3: TGTGCCAGCAGCTTAGCAGTCAGGGCGAACACCGGGGAGCTGTTTTTT.

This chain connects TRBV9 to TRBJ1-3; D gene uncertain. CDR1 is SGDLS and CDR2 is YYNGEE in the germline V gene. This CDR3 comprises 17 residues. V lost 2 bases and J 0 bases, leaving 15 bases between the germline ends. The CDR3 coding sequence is TGTGCCAGCAGCGTGGCGGGGTCCGATGTCTCTGGAAACACCATATATTTT. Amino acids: CASSVAGSDVSGNTIYF.

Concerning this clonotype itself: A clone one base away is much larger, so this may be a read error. This CDR3 is CASSLGGREQFF. In DNA form, the CDR3 reads TGTGCCAGCAGCTTAGGGGGACGGGAGCAGTTCTTC. The rearrangement uses TRBV11-2 and TRBJ2-1; D tentatively fits TRBD1 or TRBD2 (5 bases each). V was cut by 1 base and J by 10 bases, with 8 bases left in between. This CDR3 comprises 12 residues. Germline V gene lookup returns CDR1 SGHAT and CDR2 FQNNGV.

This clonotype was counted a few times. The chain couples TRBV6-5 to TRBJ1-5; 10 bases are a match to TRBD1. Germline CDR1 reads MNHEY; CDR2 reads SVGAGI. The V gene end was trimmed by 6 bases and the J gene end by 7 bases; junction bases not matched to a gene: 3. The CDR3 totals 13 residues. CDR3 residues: CASSWTGGQPQHF. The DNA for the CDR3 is TGTGCCAGCAGCTGGACAGGGGGACAGCCCCAGCATTTT.

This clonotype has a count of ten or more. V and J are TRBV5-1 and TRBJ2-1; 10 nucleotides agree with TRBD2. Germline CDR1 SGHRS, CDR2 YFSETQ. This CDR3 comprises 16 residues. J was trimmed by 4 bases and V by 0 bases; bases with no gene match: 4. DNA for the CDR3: TGCGCCAGCAGCTTGGAGGGGACTAGCGTATACAATGAGCAGTTCTTC. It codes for CASSLEGTSVYNEQFF.

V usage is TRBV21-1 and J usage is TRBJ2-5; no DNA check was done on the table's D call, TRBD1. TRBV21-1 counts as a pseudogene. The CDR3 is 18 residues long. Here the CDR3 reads CASSHIGWGYLGEETQYF. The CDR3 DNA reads TGTGCCAGCAGCCATATAGGGTGGGGCTATCTTGGGGAAGAGACCCAGTACTTC.

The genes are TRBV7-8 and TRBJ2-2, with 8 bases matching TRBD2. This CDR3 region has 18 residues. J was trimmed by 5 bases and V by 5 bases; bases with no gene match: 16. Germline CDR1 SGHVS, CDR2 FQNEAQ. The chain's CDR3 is CASSPSEAGVTRTGELFF. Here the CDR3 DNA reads TGTGCCAGCAGCCCTTCGGAAGCGGGGGTCACGCGGACCGGGGAGCTGTTTTTT.

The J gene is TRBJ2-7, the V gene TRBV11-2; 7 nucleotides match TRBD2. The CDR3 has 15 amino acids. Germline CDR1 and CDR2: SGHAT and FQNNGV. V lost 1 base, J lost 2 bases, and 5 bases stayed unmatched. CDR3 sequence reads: CASSLGFGGAYEQYF. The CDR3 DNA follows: TGTGCCAGCAGCTTAGGATTTGGGGGGGCCTACGAGCAGTACTTC.

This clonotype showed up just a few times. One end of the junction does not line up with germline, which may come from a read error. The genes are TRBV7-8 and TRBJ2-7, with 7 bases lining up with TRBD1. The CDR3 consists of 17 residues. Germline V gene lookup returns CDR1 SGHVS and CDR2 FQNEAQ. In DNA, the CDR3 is TGTGCCAGCAGCTTATATGTACAAAACAGGGGCCTACACGAGCAGTGCTTC. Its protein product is CASSLYVQNRGLHEQCF.

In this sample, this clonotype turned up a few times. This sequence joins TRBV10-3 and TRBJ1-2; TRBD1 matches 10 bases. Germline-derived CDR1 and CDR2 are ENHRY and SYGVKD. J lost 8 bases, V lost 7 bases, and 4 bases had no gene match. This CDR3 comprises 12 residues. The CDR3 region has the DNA TGTGCCATCACCGGACAGGGGGGGGGCTACACCTTC. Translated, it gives CAITGQGGGYTF.

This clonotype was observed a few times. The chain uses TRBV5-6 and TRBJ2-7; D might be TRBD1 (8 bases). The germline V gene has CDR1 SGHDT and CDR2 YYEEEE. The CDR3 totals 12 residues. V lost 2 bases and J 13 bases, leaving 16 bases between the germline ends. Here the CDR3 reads CASSFTGGASYF. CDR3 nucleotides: TGTGCCAGCAGCTTCACAGGGGGGGCCTCCTACTTC.

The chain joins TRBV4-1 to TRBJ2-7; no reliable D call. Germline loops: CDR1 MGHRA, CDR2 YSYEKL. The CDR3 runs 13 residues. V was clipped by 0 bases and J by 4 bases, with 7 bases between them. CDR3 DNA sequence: TGCGCCAGCAGCCAAGATAAAGGTTACGAGCAGTACTTC. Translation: CASSQDKGYEQYF.

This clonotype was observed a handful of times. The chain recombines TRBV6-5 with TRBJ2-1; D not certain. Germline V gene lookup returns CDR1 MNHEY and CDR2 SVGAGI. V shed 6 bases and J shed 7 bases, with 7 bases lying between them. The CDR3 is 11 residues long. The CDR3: CASRLGNEQFF. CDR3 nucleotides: TGTGCCAGCAGGTTGGGGAATGAGCAGTTCTTC.

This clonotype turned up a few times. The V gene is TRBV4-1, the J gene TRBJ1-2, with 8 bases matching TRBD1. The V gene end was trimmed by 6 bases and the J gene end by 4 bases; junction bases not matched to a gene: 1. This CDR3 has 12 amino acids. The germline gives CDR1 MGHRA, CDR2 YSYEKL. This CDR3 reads CASSDRGYGYTF. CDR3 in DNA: TGCGCCAGCAGTGACAGGGGCTATGGCTACACCTTC.

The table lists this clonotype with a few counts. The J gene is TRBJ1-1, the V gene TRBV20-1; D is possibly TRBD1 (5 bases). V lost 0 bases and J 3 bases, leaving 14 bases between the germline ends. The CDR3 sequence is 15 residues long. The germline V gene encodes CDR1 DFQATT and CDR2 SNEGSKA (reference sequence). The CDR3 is CSARDRGREYTEAFF. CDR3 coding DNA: TGCAGTGCTAGAGATCGGGGCAGGGAGTACACTGAAGCTTTCTTT.

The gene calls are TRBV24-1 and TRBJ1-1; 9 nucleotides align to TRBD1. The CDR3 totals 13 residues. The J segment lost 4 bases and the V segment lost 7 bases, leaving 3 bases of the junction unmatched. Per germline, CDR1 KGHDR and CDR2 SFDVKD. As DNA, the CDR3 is TGTGCCACCAGCCTGGACAGGGGCACTGAAGCTTTCTTT. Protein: CATSLDRGTEAFF.